This T cell receptor (beta chain) originates from a study of shared clonotypes between healthy human individuals. The method was immunoSEQ multiplex PCR; TCRdb's version includes in-frame clones alone and lacks a portion of them. The sample records approximately 2,000,000 clones, less than 95% being singletons. Germline values: CDR1 LNHDA, CDR2 SQIVND (reference sequence). The CDR3 is made up of 14 amino acids. After removal of 6 bases from V and 6 bases from J, the junction contained 10 bases not matched to a gene. Sequencing used naive CD4+ T cells from PBMCs. This sample's subset: CD45RA+ positively selected. J is TRBJ2-7 and V is TRBV19; 8 bases fit TRBD2. This TCR was recovered from a man aged 18-30 years in good health. Some clones in this sample may be carry-over from other donors' samples. The CDR3 is CASRGAGVTREQYF. The CDR3 bases are TGTGCCAGTAGGGGAGCGGGAGTAACCCGCGAGCAGTACTTC.